This T cell receptor beta chain was recovered during a study of cytomegalovirus exposure and HLA in healthy donors. Germline assignment: CDR1 SGHRS and CDR2 YFSETQ. This CDR3 has 18 residues. V shed 4 bases and J shed 0 bases, with 17 bases lying between them. A multiplex PCR was run with 60 Vbeta primers and 13 Jbeta primers. TCRdb's copy holds only in-frame clones and misses some; the assay was immunoSEQ multiplex PCR. The sample consists of 100,000 to 150,000 clones, roughly 80% of them appearing once. The genes are TRBV5-1 and TRBJ2-6, with D maybe TRBD2 (6 bases). Specimen: PBMCs. This clonotype was obtained from a man aged 30-40 years in good health and CMV-seropositive. The CDR3 nucleotides read TGCGCCAGCAGCCGGACCCGGGACTCCTCCTCTGGGGCCAACGTCCTGACTTTC. This sequence encodes CASSRTRDSSSGANVLTF. Based on the CDR3 plus reference TRBV5-1 and TRBJ2-6, the full variable domain is KAGVTQTPRYLIKTRGQQVTLSCSPISGHRSVSWYQQTPGQGLQFLFEYFSETQRNKGNFPGRFSGRQFSNSRSEMNVSTLELGDSALYLCASSRTRDSSSGANVLTFGAGSRLTVL.